This T cell receptor beta chain is from a study of PD-L1 blockade in urothelial cancer. Study details: Atezolizumab, begun by patients in about 2014, was given at 1,200 mg intravenously every 3 weeks. Blood was evaluated 3 weeks (second dose) and 6 weeks after therapy began. There were a median of around 140,000 T cells in blood samples.

V lost 5 bases, J lost 2 bases, and 12 bases lay in between. The CDR3 is 15 residues long. The germline gives CDR1 SEHNR, CDR2 FQNEAQ (reference sequence). Study findings and constraints: Lower than median blood TCR clonality before treatment predicted better survival.

Method: immunoSEQ multiplex PCR; TCRdb's copy keeps in-frame clones and lacks some. This repertoire shows 35,000 to 45,000 clones, roughly 89% found once; its top ten account for approximately 7.5%. Time point defined: peripheral blood 6 weeks after treatment start. In this sample, this clone turned up once. Its specificity is unknown. The chain is built from TRBV7-9 and TRBJ2-2; possible D gene TRBD1, 6 bases. The receptor was derived from a man between 65 and 80 years old with urothelial cancer. The sequences come from PBMCs, collected around atezolizumab (anti-PD-L1) treatment. The CDR3 loop reads CASSRLQGNTGELFF. DNA of the CDR3: TGTGCCAGCAGCCGGCTACAGGGAAACACCGGGGAGCTGTTTTTT. The complete variable domain, with remaining parts taken from reference TRBV7-9 and TRBJ2-2, reads DTGVSQNPRHKITKRGQNVTFRCDPISEHNRLYWYRQTLGQGPEFLTYFQNEAQLEKSRLLSDRFSAERPKGSFSTLEIQRTEQGDSAMYLCASSRLQGNTGELFFGEGSRLTVL.